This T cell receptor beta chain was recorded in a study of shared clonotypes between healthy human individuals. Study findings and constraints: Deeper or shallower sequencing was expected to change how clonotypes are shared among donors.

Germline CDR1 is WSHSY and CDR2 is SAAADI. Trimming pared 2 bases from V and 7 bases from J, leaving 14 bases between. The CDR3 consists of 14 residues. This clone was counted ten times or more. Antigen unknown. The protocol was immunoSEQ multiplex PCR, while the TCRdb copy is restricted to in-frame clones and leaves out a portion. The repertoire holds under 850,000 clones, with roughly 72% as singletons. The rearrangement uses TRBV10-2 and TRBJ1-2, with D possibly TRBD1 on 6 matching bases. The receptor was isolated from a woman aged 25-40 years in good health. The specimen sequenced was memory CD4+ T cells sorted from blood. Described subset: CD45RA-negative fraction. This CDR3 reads CASSEAGGAGGYTF. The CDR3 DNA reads TGCGCCAGCAGTGAGGCCGGGGGCGCAGGTGGCTACACCTTC.